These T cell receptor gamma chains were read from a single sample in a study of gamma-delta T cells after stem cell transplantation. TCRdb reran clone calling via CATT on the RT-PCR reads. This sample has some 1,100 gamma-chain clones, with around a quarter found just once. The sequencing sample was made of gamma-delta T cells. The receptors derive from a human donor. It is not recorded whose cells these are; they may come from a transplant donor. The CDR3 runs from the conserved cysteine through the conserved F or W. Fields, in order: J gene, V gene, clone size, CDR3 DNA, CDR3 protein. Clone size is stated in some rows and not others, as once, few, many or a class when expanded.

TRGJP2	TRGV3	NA	TGTGCCACCTGGGACCTTTATTGGATCAAGACGTTT	CATWDLYWIKTF
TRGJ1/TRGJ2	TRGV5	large	TGTGCCACCTGGGACAGGCCCTTGGGGAATTATTATAAGAAACTCTTT	CATWDRPLGNYYKKLF
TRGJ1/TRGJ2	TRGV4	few	TGTGCCACCTGGGATTATAAGAAACTCTTT	CATWDYKKLF
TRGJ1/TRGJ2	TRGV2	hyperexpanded	TGTGCCACCTGGGACGGTTATTATAAGAAACTCTTT	CATWDGYYKKLF
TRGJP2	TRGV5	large	TGTGCCACCTGGGAAGGAAGTAGTGATTGGATCAAGACGTTT	CATWEGSSDWIKTF
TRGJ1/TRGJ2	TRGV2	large	TGTGCCACCTGGGACGGGCCCTATTATAAGAAACTCTTT	CATWDGPYYKKLF
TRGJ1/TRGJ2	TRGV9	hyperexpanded	TGTGCCTTGTGGGAGGGATATAAGAAACTCTTT	CALWEGYKKLF
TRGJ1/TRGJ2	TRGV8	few	TGTGCCACCTGGGAACCCCGATTTGGTTATAAGAAACTCTTT	CATWEPRFGYKKLF
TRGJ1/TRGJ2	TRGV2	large	TGTGCCACCTGGGACGGACCGGAGGATAAGAAACTCTTT	CATWDGPEDKKLF
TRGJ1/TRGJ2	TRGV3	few	TGTGCCACCTGGGACAGGCTGGGGTATTATAAGAAACTCTTT	CATWDRLGYYKKLF
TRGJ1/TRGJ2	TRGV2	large	TGTGCCACGGTCGGTCATAAGAAACTCTTT	CATVGHKKLF
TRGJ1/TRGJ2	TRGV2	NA	TGTGCCACCTGGGACGGGCCCGATTATAAGAAACTCTTT	CATWDGPDYKKLF
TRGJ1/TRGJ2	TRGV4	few	TGTGCCACCTGGGGTTATTATAAGAAACTCTTT	CATWGYYKKLF
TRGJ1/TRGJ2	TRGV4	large	TGTGCCACCTCCCTTTATTATAAGAAACTCTTT	CATSLYYKKLF